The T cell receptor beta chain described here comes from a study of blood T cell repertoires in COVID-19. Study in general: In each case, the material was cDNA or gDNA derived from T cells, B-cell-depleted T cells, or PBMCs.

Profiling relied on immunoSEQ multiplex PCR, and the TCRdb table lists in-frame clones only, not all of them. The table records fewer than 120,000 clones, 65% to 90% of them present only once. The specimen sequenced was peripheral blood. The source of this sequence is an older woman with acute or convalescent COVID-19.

CDR3 sequence reads: CASRSTGAKETQYF. The DNA for the CDR3 is TGTGCCAGCAGATCGACAGGGGCAAAAGAGACCCAGTACTTC. V and J are TRBV7-2 and TRBJ2-5; TRBD1 aligns across 8 bases. Germline CDR1 SGHTA, CDR2 FQGNSA. This CDR3 spans 14 amino acids. Trimming at V came to 6 bases and at J to 3 bases, leaving 6 bases not matched to a gene.